Shown below are 29 T cell receptor beta chains from a single sample sequenced in a study of blood T cell repertoires in COVID-19. Sequencing was performed with immunoSEQ multiplex PCR; in TCRdb, only in-frame clones are kept and a portion is missing. Among 18,000 or so clones, 77% were seen once, and the ten largest hold around a sixth. The sequencing sample was made of peripheral blood. The receptors stem from a man between 65 and 85 years old with COVID-19, enrolled during active disease.

This clone was recorded only once. The J gene is TRBJ1-2, the V gene TRBV5-6; TRBD1 matches 12 bases. CDR1 is SGHDT, CDR2 YYEEEE, per germline. The V and J ends lost 4 bases and 4 bases, in that order; junction bases with no gene match: 8. There are 16 residues in the CDR3. The DNA for the CDR3 is TGTGCCAGCAGCCGAACCGGGACAGGGGGCATCTATGGCTACACCTTC. It is translated as CASSRTGTGGIYGYTF.

This sequence joins TRBV29-1 and TRBJ1-1; 9 positions match TRBD1. Germline V gene lookup returns CDR1 SQVTM and CDR2 ANQGSEA. Trimming took 7 bases from V and 0 from J; bases not matched to a gene: 3. The CDR3 contains 13 residues. CDR3 region: CSGTGDMNTEAFF. The CDR3 DNA is TGCAGCGGGACAGGGGACATGAACACTGAAGCTTTCTTT.

This clone appeared a single time. The rearrangement links TRBV6-5 to TRBJ2-3; 7 positions agree with TRBD1. This CDR3 contains 11 residues. The germline V gene has CDR1 MNHEY and CDR2 SVGAGI. The V and J ends lost 5 bases and 14 bases, in that order; junction bases with no gene match: 7. CDR3 coding DNA: TGTGCCAGCAGTAGAGGGGACAGTGCGTATTTT. It codes for CASSRGDSAYF.

In nucleotides, the CDR3 is TGTGCCAGCGGCGGACAAACATACGAGCAGTACTTC. It specifies CASGGQTYEQYF. V usage is TRBV9 and J usage is TRBJ2-7; D might be TRBD1 (5 bases). The V and J ends lost 7 bases and 4 bases respectively, with 12 bases between them. The CDR3 consists of 12 residues. Germline-derived CDR1 and CDR2 are SGDLS and YYNGEE.

The chain has TRBV14 and TRBJ1-6; D ambiguous. V was shortened by 0 bases and J by 7 bases, with 10 bases between the two germline ends. Germline CDR1 and CDR2: SGHDN and FVKESK. This CDR3 contains 15 residues. The CDR3 coding sequence is TGTGCCAGCAGCCAAGATTGGCGCGGGAATTCACCCCTCCACTTT. This codes for CASSQDWRGNSPLHF.

The genes are TRBV6-2 or TRBV6-3 and TRBJ1-2; 7 bases are a match to TRBD1. The V segment lost 4 bases and the J segment 7 bases; nucleotides outside the gene matches: 9. This CDR3 contains 14 residues. The V gene's germline CDR1 is MNHEY and CDR2 SVGEGT. CDR3 in amino acids: CASSLTGTVFGYTF. The CDR3 coding sequence is TGTGCCAGCAGTTTAACCGGGACAGTTTTTGGCTACACCTTC.

V gene TRBV29-1 combines with J gene TRBJ2-5; TRBD1 matches 9 bases. Germline values: CDR1 SQVTM, CDR2 ANQGSEA. The CDR3 is 15 amino acids. J gave up 4 bases and V 6 bases, and 12 bases lay outside the gene matches. The CDR3 protein is CSVYGQGSPPETQYF. The CDR3 DNA sequence: TGCAGCGTCTATGGACAGGGGTCTCCCCCAGAGACCCAGTACTTC.

The gene calls are TRBV12-5 and TRBJ1-5, with TRBD1 matching 7 bases. The J segment lost 5 bases and the V segment lost 0 bases, leaving 13 bases of the junction unmatched. Looked up from germline, CDR1 is LGHNT and CDR2 is FRNRAP. CDR3 length: 18 residues. The CDR3 bases are TGTGCTAGTGGTTTGGTACCCGAGACAGGGTACTTTTATCAGCCCCAGCATTTT. It yields the protein CASGLVPETGYFYQPQHF. Full variable domain (remainder filled in from reference TRBV12-5 and TRBJ1-5): DARVTQTPRHKVTEMGQEVTMRCQPILGHNTVFWYRQTMMQGLELLAYFRNRAPLDDSGMPKDRFSAEMPDATLATLKIQPSEPRDSAVYFCASGLVPETGYFYQPQHFGDGTRLSIL.

The rearrangement uses TRBV21-1 and TRBJ2-7; TRBD1, as called in the table, went unchecked against the DNA. TRBV21-1 is a recognized pseudogene. The CDR3 runs 15 residues. CDR3 residues: CASSKGGQTGLEQYF. Written as DNA, the CDR3 is TGTGCCAGCAGCAAAGGGGGACAGACTGGGCTCGAGCAGTACTTC.

A single count supports this clone. The V and J genes are TRBV27 and TRBJ2-1, with D possibly being TRBD2 (7 bases). The CDR3 loop spans 17 amino acids. CDR1 MNHEY and CDR2 SMNVEV come from the germline V gene (reference sequence). V dropped 7 bases and J dropped 0 bases, with 19 bases sitting between them. The CDR3 nucleotides read TGTGCCAGCACCCAACGGGGGCGGGGGAGCTCCTACAATGAGCAGTTCTTC. The encoded protein is CASTQRGRGSSYNEQFF.

The chain links TRBV18 to TRBJ2-7, with D hard to call. This CDR3 comprises 13 residues. V dropped 3 bases and J dropped 1 base, with 7 bases sitting between them. Germline CDR1 reads KGHSH; CDR2 reads LQKENI. The DNA of the CDR3 is TGTGCCAGCTCACCTCGCCGGTCCTACGAGCAGTACTTC. Protein: CASSPRRSYEQYF.

The chain has TRBV19 and TRBJ1-6; TRBD1 matches 9 bases. The CDR3 contains 15 residues. Per germline, CDR1 LNHDA and CDR2 SQIVND (reference sequence). J was trimmed by 8 bases and V by 5 bases; bases with no gene match: 7. CDR3 sequence reads: CASSPRQGGYSPLHF. In DNA, the CDR3 is TGTGCCAGTAGTCCCCGACAGGGGGGTTATTCACCCCTCCACTTT.

In its sample, this clone was seen a few times. The chain joins TRBV2 to TRBJ1-5; 7 positions agree with TRBD1. Germline V gene data show CDR1 as SNHLY and CDR2 as FYNNEI. The CDR3 is made up of 14 amino acids. The J segment lost 2 bases and the V segment lost 6 bases, leaving 4 bases of the junction unmatched. In DNA, the CDR3 is TGTGCCAGCAGCCTCGGGACAGGCAATCAGCCCCAGCATTTT. Translation gives CASSLGTGNQPQHF.

The CDR3 loop reads CASSLQFSGINTGELFF. CDR3 DNA sequence: TGTGCCAGCAGCCTCCAGTTTAGCGGAATCAACACCGGGGAGCTGTTTTTT. This chain links TRBV3-1 (or the pseudogene TRBV3-2) with TRBJ2-2; perhaps TRBD2 as D (6 bases). The CDR3 is 17 residues long. V was cut by 4 bases and J by 2 bases, with 17 bases left in between. Per the germline V gene, CDR1 is LGHDT and CDR2 is YNNKEL (reference sequence).

This chain uses TRBV5-1 with TRBJ2-2, with TRBD2 identical over 10 bases. This CDR3 is built from 17 residues. V shed 1 base and J 5 bases; nucleotides not matched to a gene: 8. The V gene's germline CDR1 is SGHRS and CDR2 YFSETQ. In nucleotides, the CDR3 is TGCGCCAGCAGCTTGAGGCTAGCGGGAGCTTGGACCGGGGAGCTGTTTTTT. Protein: CASSLRLAGAWTGELFF.

V is TRBV5-1 and J is TRBJ1-1; a possible D gene is TRBD1 (6 bases). V lost 3 bases and J 1 base, leaving 13 bases between the germline ends. The germline gives CDR1 SGHRS, CDR2 YFSETQ. The CDR3 spans 15 residues. CDR3 DNA: TGCGCCAGCAGCTGGACACAGGGCGCGAACACTGAAGCTTTCTTT. The encoded protein is CASSWTQGANTEAFF.

The sample holds a few counts of this clone. The chain recombines TRBV19 with TRBJ1-5, with unresolved D. This CDR3 is 13 amino acids long. Trimming shortened V by 5 bases and J by 9 bases, and 14 bases separated the two germline ends. Germline V gene sequence: CDR1 LNHDA, CDR2 SQIVND (reference sequence). This chain's CDR3 is CASSGRSSGPQHF. The DNA of the CDR3 is TGTGCCAGTAGTGGGAGATCGTCAGGGCCCCAGCATTTT.

This chain connects TRBV6-2 or TRBV6-3 to TRBJ1-4; 7 bases are shared with TRBD1. Germline V gene data show CDR1 as MNHEY and CDR2 as SVGEGT. The CDR3 consists of 16 residues. V dropped 2 bases and J dropped 4; count of bases not matched to a gene: 7. The CDR3 here is CASSYPPGQLNEKLFF. The CDR3 DNA reads TGTGCCAGCAGTTACCCCCCGGGACAGCTTAATGAAAAACTGTTTTTT.

This clone is a singleton in its sample. The chain recombines TRBV5-1 with TRBJ2-7, with a tentative D call TRBD1 (6 bases). Germline values: CDR1 SGHRS, CDR2 YFSETQ. Trimming left V 4 bases short and J 1 base short, with 15 bases between. The CDR3 loop spans 15 amino acids. The CDR3 coding sequence is TGCGCCAGCAGCCCCCGGACAGAGGTTTCCTACGAGCAGTACTTC. Its translation: CASSPRTEVSYEQYF.

The chain links TRBV27 to TRBJ1-2; a weak D match, TRBD1 (5 bases). Trimming removed 6 bases from V and 4 bases from J, with 15 bases in between. CDR1 MNHEY and CDR2 SMNVEV come from the germline V gene (reference sequence). The CDR3 is made up of 14 amino acids. In DNA form, the CDR3 reads TGTGCCAGCAGACCCCAGGGTGTAGCCTATGGCTACACCTTC. It codes for CASRPQGVAYGYTF.

This sequence joins TRBV6-5 and TRBJ1-3, with 8 bases lining up with TRBD1. The V segment lost 5 bases and the J segment 4 bases; nucleotides outside the gene matches: 7. The CDR3 has 15 residues. The germline gives CDR1 MNHEY, CDR2 SVGAGI. The CDR3 is CASSPDRAAGNTIYF. The CDR3 DNA follows: TGTGCCAGCAGTCCGGACAGGGCGGCCGGAAACACCATATATTTT.

V is TRBV5-1 and J is TRBJ2-7, with D tentatively TRBD2 (6 bases). The CDR3 totals 14 residues. Germline CDR1 is SGHRS and CDR2 is YFSETQ. V gave up 3 bases and J gave up 2 bases, with 12 bases separating them. The CDR3 sequence is CASSSPGTAYEQYF. The DNA of the CDR3 is TGCGCCAGCAGCTCTCCCGGGACTGCCTACGAGCAGTACTTC.

The chain links TRBV28 to TRBJ2-2; the match to TRBD1 covers 11 bases. CDR1 is MDHEN, CDR2 SYDVKM, per germline. With V trimmed by 2 bases and J by 4 bases, 3 bases remained unmatched. The CDR3 has 16 amino acids. CDR3 protein: CASSLRTGGFTGELFF. The DNA for the CDR3 is TGTGCCAGCAGTTTACGGACAGGGGGCTTCACCGGGGAGCTGTTTTTT.

This clone has a single count. The gene calls are TRBV6-6 and TRBJ2-1, with 9 bases matching TRBD2. The CDR3 extends over 14 amino acids. Germline loops: CDR1 MNHNY, CDR2 SVGAGI (reference sequence). J lost 3 bases, V lost 8 bases, and 5 bases had no gene match. The CDR3 region is CASQTSGSYNEQFF. DNA of the CDR3: TGTGCCAGCCAGACTAGCGGAAGCTACAATGAGCAGTTCTTC.

CDR3 DNA: TGTGCCAGCTCACCAGACCTCCGGGGACTGGGCGAGCAGTACTTC. Its translation: CASSPDLRGLGEQYF. V usage is TRBV18 and J usage is TRBJ2-7; tentatively, D is TRBD2 (6 bases). Germline-derived CDR1 and CDR2 are KGHSH and LQKENI. The CDR3 covers 15 residues. V was shortened by 2 bases and J by 6 bases, with 17 bases between the two germline ends.

CDR3 in amino acids: CASTIGGGGQPQHF. Here the CDR3 DNA reads TGTGCCAGTACCATCGGGGGGGGCGGACAGCCCCAGCATTTT. The chain has TRBV19 and TRBJ1-5; D possibly corresponds to TRBD1 (6 bases). The CDR3 totals 14 residues. The V end lost 7 bases, the J end lost 7 bases, and 17 bases lay between the germline ends. Germline CDR1 LNHDA, CDR2 SQIVND (reference sequence).

The rearrangement joins TRBV6-6 to TRBJ2-7; D is perhaps TRBD2 (5 bases). The length of the CDR3 is 14 residues. Germline CDR1 and CDR2: MNHNY and SVGAGI (reference sequence). Trimming removed 0 bases from V and 0 bases from J, with 6 bases in between. The CDR3, as DNA: TGTGCCAGCAGTTACTCGGCGGGCTCCTACGAGCAGTACTTC. This codes for CASSYSAGSYEQYF.

In this sample, this clone turned up once. The rearrangement uses TRBV28 and TRBJ1-3; 7 bases are shared with TRBD1. V gave up 3 bases and J gave up 3 bases; unmatched junction bases: 2. CDR1 is MDHEN, CDR2 SYDVKM, per germline. This CDR3 has 14 residues. DNA of the CDR3: TGTGCCAGCAGTTTGACAGGGCTTGGAAACACCATATATTTT. It specifies CASSLTGLGNTIYF.

V usage is TRBV4-2 and J usage is TRBJ1-2; a weak D match, TRBD1 (6 bases). Trimming took off 4 bases at V and 8 bases at J, with 11 bases between the two ends. Germline-derived CDR1 and CDR2 are LGHNA and YNFKEQ. The CDR3 length is 12 residues. In DNA form, the CDR3 reads TGTGCCAGCAGCCTCGACAGGCGCGGCTACACCTTC. Its protein product is CASSLDRRGYTF.